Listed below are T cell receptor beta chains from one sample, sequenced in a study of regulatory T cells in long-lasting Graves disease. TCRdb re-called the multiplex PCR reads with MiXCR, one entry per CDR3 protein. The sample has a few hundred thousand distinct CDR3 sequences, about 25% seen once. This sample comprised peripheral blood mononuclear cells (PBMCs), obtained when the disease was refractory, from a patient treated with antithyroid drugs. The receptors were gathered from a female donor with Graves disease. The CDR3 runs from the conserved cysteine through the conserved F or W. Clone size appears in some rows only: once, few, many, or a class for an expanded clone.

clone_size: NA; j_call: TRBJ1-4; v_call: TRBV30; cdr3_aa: CAWSSGHGEKLFF
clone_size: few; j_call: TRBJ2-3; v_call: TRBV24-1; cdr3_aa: CATSDDRDRGADTQYF
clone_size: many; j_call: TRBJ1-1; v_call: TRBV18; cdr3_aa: CASSPPYPNTEAFF
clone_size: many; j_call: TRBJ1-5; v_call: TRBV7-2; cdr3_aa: CASSLGPDNQPQHF
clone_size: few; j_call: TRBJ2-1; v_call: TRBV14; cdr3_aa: CASMTKGGHEQFF
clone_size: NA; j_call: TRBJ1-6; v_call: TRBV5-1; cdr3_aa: CASSFMEMNSPLHF
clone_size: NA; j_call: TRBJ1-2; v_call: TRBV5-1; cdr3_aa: CASRRDANYGYAF
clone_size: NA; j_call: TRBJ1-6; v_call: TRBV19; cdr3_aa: CASSEAVRNSPLHF
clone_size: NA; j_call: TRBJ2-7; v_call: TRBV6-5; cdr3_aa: CASSSRTSALTYEQYF
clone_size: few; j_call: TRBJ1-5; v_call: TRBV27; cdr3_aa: CASSLRGLARQPQHF
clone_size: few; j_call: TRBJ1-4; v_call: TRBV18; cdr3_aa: CASSPTGDEKLFF
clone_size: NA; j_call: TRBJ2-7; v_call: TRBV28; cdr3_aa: CASRLIAGDYEQYF
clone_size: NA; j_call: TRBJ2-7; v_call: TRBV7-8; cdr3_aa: CASSDFPRTAGEQYF
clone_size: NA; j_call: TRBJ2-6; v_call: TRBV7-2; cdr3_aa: CASSLGGPSGSSGANVLTF
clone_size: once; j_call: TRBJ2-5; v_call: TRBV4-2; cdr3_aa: CASSQDILREGSRIRETQYF
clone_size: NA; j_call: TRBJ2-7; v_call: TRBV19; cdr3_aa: CASSIVISSSYEQYF
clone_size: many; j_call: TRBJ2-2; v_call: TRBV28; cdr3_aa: CASKRANPSGSTGELFF
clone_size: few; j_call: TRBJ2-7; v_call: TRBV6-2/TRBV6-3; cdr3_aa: CARAGRDRLIHEQYF
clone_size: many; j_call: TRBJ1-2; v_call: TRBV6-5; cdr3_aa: CASSYQGVGTYGYTF
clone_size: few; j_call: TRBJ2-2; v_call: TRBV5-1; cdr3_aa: CASRARVNTGELFF
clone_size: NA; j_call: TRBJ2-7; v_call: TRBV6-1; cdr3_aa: CASSDAGRTTYEQYF
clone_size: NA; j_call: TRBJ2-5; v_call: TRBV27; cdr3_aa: CASSPRLAGVVETQYF
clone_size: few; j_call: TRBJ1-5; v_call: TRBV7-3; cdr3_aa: CASSLTTGGRPDQPQHF
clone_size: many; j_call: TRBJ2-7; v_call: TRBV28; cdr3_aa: CASSLPQGYEQYF